Shown below are 12 T cell receptor beta chains from a single sample sequenced in a study of blood T cell repertoires in COVID-19. The repertoire was sequenced with immunoSEQ multiplex PCR; TCRdb's copy has only in-frame clones and lacks some. Of about 310,000 clones listed, roughly 87% were seen once; the top ten hold 1%. Sequences were obtained from peripheral blood. Receptors originate from a man aged 50-59 years with active or convalescent COVID-19.

The chain links TRBV6-5 to TRBJ2-4; weak D call: TRBD2 (6 bases). In germline, CDR1 is MNHEY, CDR2 SVGAGI. V was shortened by 11 bases and J by 0 bases, with 11 bases between the two germline ends. The CDR3 length is 13 residues. CDR3 in amino acids: CAGGEQAKNIQYF. The CDR3 DNA is TGTGCCGGAGGGGAGCAAGCCAAAAACATTCAGTACTTC.

The chain employs TRBV6-4 and TRBJ2-1; 7 bases are a match to TRBD2. Germline V gene data show CDR1 as MRHNA and CDR2 as SNTAGT. The CDR3 contains 16 residues. V gave up 6 bases and J gave up 0 bases; unmatched junction bases: 8. The CDR3 nucleotides read TGTGCCAGCAGCGGTTGGACTAGAGGCTCCTACAATGAGCAGTTCTTC. This sequence encodes CASSGWTRGSYNEQFF.

The chain links TRBV20-1 to TRBJ2-7; D is possibly TRBD2 (6 bases). The CDR3 sequence is 16 residues long. The germline V and J ends were trimmed by 3 bases and 2 bases, with 20 bases remaining between them. Germline V gene sequence: CDR1 DFQATT, CDR2 SNEGSKA (reference sequence). The CDR3, as DNA: TGCAGTGCTAGTAAGGTTGGGGGGACGGCCGCCTACGAGCAGTACTTC. Protein sequence: CSASKVGGTAAYEQYF.

This chain connects TRBV6-2 or TRBV6-3 to TRBJ2-3, with D possibly matching TRBD1 (5 bases). The V gene lost 0 bases and the J gene lost 4 bases, with 26 bases spanning the gap. The CDR3 spans 20 residues. Germline V gene lookup returns CDR1 MNHEY and CDR2 SVGEGT. CDR3 residues: CASSYSAPIEHRREADTQYF. DNA of the CDR3: TGTGCCAGCAGTTACTCGGCTCCCATAGAACATCGCAGGGAAGCAGATACGCAGTATTTT.

The chain has TRBV10-3 and TRBJ2-5, with D perhaps TRBD2 (5 bases). This CDR3 region has 14 residues. Germline V gives CDR1 ENHRY, CDR2 SYGVKD. V lost 4 bases, J lost 0 bases, and 9 bases lay in between. The CDR3 is CAISASADQETQYF. The CDR3 DNA reads TGTGCCATCAGTGCCTCAGCGGACCAAGAGACCCAGTACTTC.

The DNA for the CDR3 is TGTGCCAGCAGCCAAGTGGGACTAGCGGGGGGGACTTCAGAGACCCAGTACTTC. This sequence encodes CASSQVGLAGGTSETQYF. The rearrangement joins TRBV4-2 to TRBJ2-5, with TRBD2 identical over 16 bases. CDR1 is LGHNA and CDR2 is YNFKEQ in the germline V gene. CDR3 length: 18 amino acids. Trimming took 1 base from V and 4 from J; bases not matched to a gene: 6.

This clone was counted only a few times. The chain carries TRBV3-1 (or the pseudogene TRBV3-2) and TRBJ1-1; TRBD1 is a possible D gene (5 bases). The germline V and J ends were trimmed by 6 bases and 5 bases, with 10 bases remaining between them. The germline V gene has CDR1 LGHDT and CDR2 YNNKEL (reference sequence). This CDR3 contains 12 residues. This chain's CDR3 is CASRNGGTEAFF. The CDR3 DNA reads TGTGCCAGCAGAAATGGGGGGACTGAAGCTTTCTTT.

The chain links TRBV28 to TRBJ2-7, with D maybe TRBD1 (5 bases). Trimming took 3 bases from V and 1 from J, leaving 7 bases between them. The germline gives CDR1 MDHEN, CDR2 SYDVKM. CDR3 length equals 13 residues. CDR3 bases: TGTGCCAGCAGTTTGTACAGGTCCTACGAGCAGTACTTC. Protein: CASSLYRSYEQYF.

The chain uses TRBV2 and TRBJ2-3; D gene unclear. This CDR3 has 16 amino acids. With 7 bases removed from V and 0 bases from J, the gap between germline ends came to 17 bases. The germline CDR1 and CDR2 sequences are SNHLY and FYNNEI. The CDR3 DNA reads as TGTGCCAGCACCCCTATTATGCGAGCTAGCACAGATACGCAGTATTTT. It specifies CASTPIMRASTDTQYF.

This rearrangement joins TRBV3-1 (or the pseudogene TRBV3-2) to TRBJ2-5; 8 nucleotides agree with TRBD1. The CDR3 is made up of 15 amino acids. The V gene end was trimmed by 3 bases and the J gene end by 2 bases; junction bases not matched to a gene: 5. Germline CDR1 is LGHDT and CDR2 is YNNKEL (reference sequence). In DNA form, the CDR3 reads TGTGCCAGCAGCCACGACCGGACAGGGCAAGAGACCCAGTACTTC. This codes for CASSHDRTGQETQYF.

The rearrangement joins TRBV7-2 to TRBJ2-4, with TRBD1 matching over 7 bases. After removal of 5 bases from V and 0 bases from J, the junction contained 10 bases not matched to a gene. The germline V gene encodes CDR1 SGHTA and CDR2 FQGNSA. The CDR3 is made up of 17 amino acids. CDR3 amino acids: CASSVQWDSLAKNIQYF. The CDR3 nucleotides are TGTGCCAGCAGCGTCCAATGGGACAGCTTAGCCAAAAACATTCAGTACTTC.

The chain uses TRBV6-5 and TRBJ1-3, with a possible D match to TRBD1 (5 bases). Germline V gene data show CDR1 as MNHEY and CDR2 as SVGAGI. CDR3 length equals 15 residues. Trimming cost V 0 bases and J 4 bases, with 10 bases left between them. The CDR3 sequence is CASSYSPGQGNTIYF. The CDR3 DNA sequence: TGTGCCAGCAGTTACTCACCAGGGCAAGGAAACACCATATATTTT.